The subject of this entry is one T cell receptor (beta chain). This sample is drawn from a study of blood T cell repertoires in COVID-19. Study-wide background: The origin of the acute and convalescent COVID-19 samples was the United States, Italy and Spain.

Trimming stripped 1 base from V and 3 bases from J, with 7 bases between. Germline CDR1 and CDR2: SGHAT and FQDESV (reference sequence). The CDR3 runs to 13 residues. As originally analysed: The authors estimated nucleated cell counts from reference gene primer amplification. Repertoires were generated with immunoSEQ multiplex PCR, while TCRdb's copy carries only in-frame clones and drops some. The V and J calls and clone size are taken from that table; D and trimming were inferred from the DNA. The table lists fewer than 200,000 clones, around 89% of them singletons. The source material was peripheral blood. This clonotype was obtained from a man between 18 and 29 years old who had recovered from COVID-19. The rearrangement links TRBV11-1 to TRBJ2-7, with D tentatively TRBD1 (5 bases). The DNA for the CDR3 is TGTGCCAGCAGCTTAGTGGACAACTACGAGCAGTACTTC. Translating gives CASSLVDNYEQYF.